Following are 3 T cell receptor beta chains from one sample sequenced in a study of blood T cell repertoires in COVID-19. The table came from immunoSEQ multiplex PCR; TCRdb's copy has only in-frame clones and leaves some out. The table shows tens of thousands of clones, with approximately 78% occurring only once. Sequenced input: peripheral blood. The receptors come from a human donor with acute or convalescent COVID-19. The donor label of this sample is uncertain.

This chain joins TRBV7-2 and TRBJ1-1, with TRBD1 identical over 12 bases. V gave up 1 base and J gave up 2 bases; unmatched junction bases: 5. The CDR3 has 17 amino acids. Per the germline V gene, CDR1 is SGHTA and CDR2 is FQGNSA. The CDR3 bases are TGTGCCAGCAGCTTAGTGGGACAGGGGGCCGACAACACTGAAGCTTTCTTT. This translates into CASSLVGQGADNTEAFF.

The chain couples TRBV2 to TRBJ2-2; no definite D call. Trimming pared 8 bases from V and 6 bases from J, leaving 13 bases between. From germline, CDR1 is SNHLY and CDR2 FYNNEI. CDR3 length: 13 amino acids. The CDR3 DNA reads TGTGCCAGCGAGGCCACTCTCCCCGGGGAGCTGTTTTTT. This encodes CASEATLPGELFF.

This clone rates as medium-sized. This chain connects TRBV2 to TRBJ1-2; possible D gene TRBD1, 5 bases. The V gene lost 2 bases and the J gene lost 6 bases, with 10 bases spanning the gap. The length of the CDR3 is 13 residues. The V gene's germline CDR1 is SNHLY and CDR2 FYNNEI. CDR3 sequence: CASSELKGHGYTF. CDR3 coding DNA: TGTGCCAGCAGTGAATTAAAGGGGCATGGCTACACCTTC.